The TCR beta chain described here comes from a study of glioma-infiltrating T cells. The CDR3 length is 21 residues. V gave up 4 bases and J gave up 2 bases; unmatched junction bases: 20. Germline V gene data show CDR1 as ENHRY and CDR2 as SYGVKD. A remark on this clonotype: The antigen is not known.

Study-level findings and limits: Very few CDR3 sequences were shared between tissue and blood.

The iRepertoire nested amplicon-rescue multiplex PCR amplified TCR alpha and beta CDR3s from RNA. Input was roughly 95-400 ng of tissue mRNA or PBMC total RNA. Using its own MiXCR run on the multiplex PCR reads, TCRdb lists one record per CDR3 protein. The table includes approximately 110,000 distinct CDR3 sequences, around 23% detected once. The TCR comes from a human donor with low-grade glioma or glioblastoma, undergoing nonglioma brain surgery, or in good health (not recorded which). The material sequenced was glioma tissue, nonneoplastic brain tissue, or PBMCs (not recorded which). This chain connects TRBV10-3 to TRBJ2-1, with TRBD2 matching over 10 bases. Here the CDR3 reads CAISGTSWTSGATRPYNEQFF. Written as DNA, the CDR3 is TGTGCCATCAGTGGGACCTCCTGGACTAGCGGAGCCACCAGACCCTACAATGAGCAGTTCTTC.